Following are 19 T cell receptor delta chains from one sample sequenced in a study of γδ T cells in repeated Plasmodium falciparum infection. Flow sorting of PBMC yielded separate Vgamma9/Vdelta2+ and Vdelta2-negative gammadelta T cell populations for bulk repertoire analysis. TCRdb reapplied CATT to the multiplex PCR reads. The sample has 50,000 or so delta-chain clones, 1.6% seen once. Sequenced material: gamma-delta T cells from blood. All receptors derive from a pool of human donors (malaria-infected and uninfected, not separated).

This clone was recorded many times. The rearrangement links TRDV1 to TRDJ1, with 9 bases aligning to TRDD3. The CDR3 totals 19 residues. The V and J ends lost 4 bases and 7 bases, in that order; junction bases with no gene match: 22. CDR1 is TSWWSYY, CDR2 QGS, per germline. CDR3 region: CALGALKLGPRGYGPKLIF. In DNA form, the CDR3 reads TGTGCTCTTGGGGCCCTTAAACTAGGGCCAAGGGGATACGGACCTAAACTCATCTTT.

This clone showed up just a few times. This probably arose from a read error, given a far larger clone one base away. The identical CDR3 is also encoded by other nucleotide sequences in the sample. The V call is TRDV1, the J call TRDJ1, with 13 bases matching TRDD3. The CDR3 has 20 amino acids. Germline loops: CDR1 TSWWSYY, CDR2 QGS. The CDR3 DNA sequence: TGTGCTCTCGGGGAACTTCGGAACCAACTGGGGGATACGTCAGGTGGGAAACTCATCTTT. Its protein product is CALGELRNQLGDTSGGKLIF.

To note about this clone: The amino acid sequence in TCRdb belongs to a much larger clone and departs from this DNA's translation at residue 10, likely a sequencing read error; the sequence shown is translated from the DNA. The genes are TRDV1 and TRDJ3; no clear D. TCRdb lists no J gene, so it was determined here by aligning the DNA to germline. The CDR3 spans 19 residues. Trimming left V 3 bases short and J 0 bases short, with 15 bases between. The germline CDR1 and CDR2 sequences are TSWWSYY and QGS. The CDR3 sequence: CALGESLLRLSWDTRQMFF. CDR3 sequence (DNA): TGTGCTCTTGGGGAGTCTCTATTGAGACTCTCCTGGGACACCCGACAGATGTTTTTC.

For this clone: A read error likely explains this, since a far larger clone differs by one base. The same CDR3 arises from other DNA sequences in this sample as well. This chain uses TRDV2 with TRDJ3, with D unclear. TCRdb gives no J gene; it was assigned here by matching the DNA to germline. Germline CDR1 reads GEAIGNYY; CDR2 reads EKD. The V gene lost 4 bases and the J gene lost 0 bases, with 18 bases spanning the gap. The CDR3 loop spans 19 amino acids. The CDR3 here is CACDAVRTLSSWDTRQMFF. CDR3 DNA: TGTGCCTGTGATGCCGTGCGGACTTTAAGCTCCTGGGACACCCGACAGATGTTTTTC.

Of note for this clone: With a far larger clone one base away, a read error is the likely cause. The gene calls are TRDV1 and TRDJ1; TRDD3 aligns across 12 bases. TCRdb is silent on the J gene; assignment here came from matching the DNA to germline. V gave up 3 bases and J gave up 0 bases; unmatched junction bases: 23. CDR3 length: 23 residues. CDR1 is TSWWSYY, CDR2 QGS, per germline. The CDR3 DNA reads TGTGCTCTTGGGGAGCTGGGGCCTTCCTACGACTGGGGGATACAAGGGAACACCGATAAACTCATCTTT. Amino acid sequence: CALGELGPSYDWGIQGNTDKLIF.

Concerning this clone: The TCRdb record carries a much larger clone's protein, which differs from this DNA's translation at residue 14; a read error is the likely cause, and the protein listed here is the DNA translation. V and J are TRDV1 and TRDJ1, with D possibly matching TRDD2 (5 bases). Since TCRdb gives no J gene, matching the DNA to germline was used here to assign it. The V gene's germline CDR1 is TSWWSYY and CDR2 QGS. The V end was cut by 3 bases, the J end by 1 base, with 27 bases between. There are 20 residues in the CDR3. CDR3: CALGDHTIFPRATSTDKLIF. CDR3 in DNA: TGTGCTCTTGGGGATCACACAATCTTTCCTCGCGCAACGAGCACCGATAAACTCATCTTT.

This clone was seen more than once but under ten times. TCRdb's listed protein matches a much larger clone and diverges from this DNA's translation at residue 7, likely through a read error; the protein shown comes from the DNA. V is TRDV1 and J is TRDJ1, with TRDD3 matching 11 bases. In the absence of a J gene in TCRdb, the DNA was matched to germline to assign it here. This CDR3 comprises 21 residues. With 8 bases clipped from V and 2 bases from J, the junction kept 25 bases outside the gene matches. CDR1 and CDR2 from the germline V gene are TSWWSYY and QGS. DNA of the CDR3: TGTGCTCTTAAATGTATCCTCCCTGGTATCTTCTGGGGGATACCTACCGATAAACTCATCTTT. Translation: CALKCILPGIFWGIPTDKLIF.

As regards this clone: It may be a read error: a sequence one base away is much more abundant. The chain combines TRDV1 with TRDJ1, with a possible D match to TRDD2 (6 bases). CDR1 and CDR2 from the germline V gene are TSWWSYY and QGS. The V end was cut by 3 bases, the J end by 4 bases, with 27 bases between. There are 19 residues in the CDR3. The CDR3 DNA follows: TGTGCTCTTGGGGACTCCTTCCCCTGGGTGATAGGGAACTTCGATAAACTCATCTTT. Its translation is CALGDSFPWVIGNFDKLIF.

Notes on this clone: TCRdb lists the protein of a much larger clone for this DNA, which differs at residue 9, so this is likely a read error; the protein given here is translated from the DNA itself. The CDR3 protein is CALGAWNFHDPPDWGTDKLIF. Here the CDR3 DNA reads TGTGCTCTTGGGGCCTGGAATTTCCACGACCCTCCTGACTGGGGGACCGATAAACTCATCTTT. V and J are TRDV1 and TRDJ1; 8 positions agree with TRDD3. Assignment of the J gene here rests on matching the DNA to germline, because TCRdb gives none. Trimming took 4 bases from V and 2 from J; bases not matched to a gene: 24. Germline V gene data show CDR1 as TSWWSYY and CDR2 as QGS. This CDR3 comprises 21 residues.

Concerning this clone: A read error likely explains why the TCRdb protein, taken from a much larger clone, differs from this DNA's translation at residue 14; the protein shown is translated from the DNA. The V gene is TRDV1, the J gene TRDJ1; D not certain. In the absence of a J gene in TCRdb, the DNA was matched to germline to assign it here. Per germline, CDR1 TSWWSYY and CDR2 QGS. The CDR3 runs 17 residues. This CDR3 is CALGERHPVSYTDRLIF. The CDR3 DNA is TGTGCTCTTGGGGAGAGGCACCCCGTCTCTTACACCGATAGACTCATCTTT.

This clone was detected a few times. TCRdb has a much larger clone's protein, which differs at residue 4 from the translation of this DNA, likely because of a read error; what is shown is the protein translated from the DNA. The gene calls are TRDV3 and TRDJ1; no definite D call. Here the J gene came from matching the DNA to germline, since TCRdb omits it. The CDR3 is 16 residues long. The germline gives CDR1 TVYSNPD, CDR2 GDNSRS (reference sequence). Trimming took off 3 bases at V and 0 bases at J, with 20 bases between the two ends. The chain's CDR3 is CAFVRPCRGYTDKLIF. CDR3 coding DNA: TGTGCCTTCGTCCGACCCTGTCGGGGTTACACCGATAAACTCATCTTT.

This clone was counted only a few times. TCRdb's protein for this DNA is that of a much larger clone and differs from the translation at residue 13, likely a read error; the protein shown is the DNA translation. The rearrangement joins TRDV2 to TRDJ1, with 8 nucleotides matching TRDD3. TCRdb carries no J gene annotation; the J gene was assigned here by matching the DNA with germline. Per the germline V gene, CDR1 is GEAIGNYY and CDR2 is EKD. The CDR3 is 16 amino acids. CDR3 amino acids: CACDFLMGDLTDRLIF. The CDR3 region has the DNA TGTGCCTGTGACTTTCTAATGGGGGATCTCACCGATAGACTCATCTTT.

Comment on this clone: TCRdb shows a much larger clone's protein in place of this DNA's translation, and the two differ at residue 11, likely through a read error; the protein shown is translated from the DNA. The CDR3: CALGEPVRRGVPKLIF. The DNA of the CDR3 is TGTGCTCTTGGGGAACCGGTCCGAAGGGGGGTACCCAAACTCATCTTT. The chain combines TRDV1 with TRDJ1, with a possible D match to TRDD3 (5 bases). No J gene was available from TCRdb, and it was assigned here by a germline match of the DNA. The ends were cut back, 1 base at V and 8 bases at J, with 20 bases in the middle. The CDR3 runs to 16 residues. The germline gives CDR1 TSWWSYY, CDR2 QGS.

This clone showed up just a few times. TCRdb attributes to this sequence the protein of a much larger clone, which differs from the DNA translation at residue 4; a read error is likely, and the protein displayed is translated from the DNA. The chain joins TRDV2 to TRDJ1, with 10 positions matching TRDD3. In the absence of a J gene in TCRdb, the DNA was matched to germline to assign it here. CDR3 length equals 19 residues. V lost 5 bases to trimming and J lost 2 bases; unmatched junction nucleotides: 19. Per the germline V gene, CDR1 is GEAIGNYY and CDR2 is EKD. The chain's CDR3 is CACGTVSLPILGDTDKLIF. CDR3 coding DNA: TGTGCCTGTGGCACTGTGTCCCTACCGATACTGGGGGATACCGATAAACTCATCTTT.

This clone showed up many times. TCRdb has a much larger clone's protein, which differs at residue 7 from the translation of this DNA, likely because of a read error; what is shown is the protein translated from the DNA. V gene TRDV1 combines with J gene TRDJ1, with TRDD2 as a possible D gene (5 bases). Germline values: CDR1 TSWWSYY, CDR2 QGS. The CDR3 contains 18 residues. V lost 3 bases and J 2 bases, leaving 22 bases between the germline ends. The CDR3 DNA reads TGTGCTCTTGGGGAGCTTGGGTCCCCTACTCCGGGTACCGATAAACTCATCTTT. Translation gives CALGELGSPTPGTDKLIF.

This clone was seen more than once but under ten times. Distinct nucleotide sequences in the sample also encode this CDR3. The genes are TRDV1 and TRDJ1; TRDD3 aligns across 12 bases. Germline CDR1 is TSWWSYY and CDR2 is QGS. The CDR3 is 22 residues long. The J segment lost 1 base and the V segment lost 4 bases, leaving 22 bases of the junction unmatched. The CDR3 DNA reads TGTGCTCTTGGGGGTCACCTTCCTAATAGTCTGGGGGATACGGTGGTCACCGATAAACTCATCTTT. The encoded protein is CALGGHLPNSLGDTVVTDKLIF.

This clone came up many times. A read error is possible here, since a much larger clone lies one base away. This CDR3 is also generated by other DNA sequences in the sample. V usage is TRDV1 and J usage is TRDJ1, with 8 bases identical to TRDD3. The CDR3 is 19 amino acids. CDR1 and CDR2 from the germline V gene are TSWWSYY and QGS. V gave up 0 bases and J gave up 5 bases; unmatched junction bases: 17. DNA of the CDR3: TGTGCTCTTGGGGAACTCGCCTGGGCTCTGGGGGACCCTAGGGATAAACTCATCTTT. Residues: CALGELAWALGDPRDKLIF.

For this clone: TCRdb's entry gives the protein of a much larger clone, which mismatches this DNA's translation at residue 9, likely from a read error; the protein reported here is translated from the DNA. This CDR3 is CALRWVSTEKYTDKLIF. CDR3 DNA sequence: TGTGCTCTCCGGTGGGTGTCCACGGAAAAGTACACCGATAAACTCATCTTT. The chain recombines TRDV1 with TRDJ1; D unresolved. TCRdb carries no J gene annotation; the J gene was assigned here by matching the DNA with germline. V lost 9 bases, J lost 0 bases, and 23 bases lay in between. The CDR3 is 17 residues long. Germline V gene lookup returns CDR1 TSWWSYY and CDR2 QGS.

This clone was counted between two and nine times. Translating this DNA gives a protein that differs at residue 18 from the TCRdb one, which belongs to a much larger clone; a read error is likely, and the protein shown is this translation. The J segment was not called; the V segment is TRDV3; the table's D call, TRDD3, has no DNA check behind it. The CDR3 covers 20 residues. Germline loops: CDR1 TVYSNPD, CDR2 GDNSRS (reference sequence). CDR3 nucleotide sequence: TGTGCCTTGCTGTCTGGGGGATATTACCTTCAAGCTTGGGTCACCGATAAACCCATCTTT. Its translation is CALLSGGYYLQAWVTDKPIF.